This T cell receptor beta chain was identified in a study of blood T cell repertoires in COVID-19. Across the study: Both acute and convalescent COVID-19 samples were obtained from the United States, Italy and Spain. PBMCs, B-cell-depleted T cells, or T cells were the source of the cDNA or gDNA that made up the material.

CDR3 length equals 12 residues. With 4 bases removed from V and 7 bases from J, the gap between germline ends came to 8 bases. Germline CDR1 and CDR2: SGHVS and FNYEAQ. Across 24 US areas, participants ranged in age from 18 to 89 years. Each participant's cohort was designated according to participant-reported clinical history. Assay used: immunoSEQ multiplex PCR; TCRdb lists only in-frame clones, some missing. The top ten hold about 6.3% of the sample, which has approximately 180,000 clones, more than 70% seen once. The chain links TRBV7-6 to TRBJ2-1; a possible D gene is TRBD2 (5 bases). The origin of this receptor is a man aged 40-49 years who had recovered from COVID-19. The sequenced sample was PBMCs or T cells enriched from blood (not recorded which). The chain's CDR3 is CASSSGGNEQFF. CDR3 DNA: TGTGCCAGCAGCTCTGGCGGGAATGAGCAGTTCTTC.